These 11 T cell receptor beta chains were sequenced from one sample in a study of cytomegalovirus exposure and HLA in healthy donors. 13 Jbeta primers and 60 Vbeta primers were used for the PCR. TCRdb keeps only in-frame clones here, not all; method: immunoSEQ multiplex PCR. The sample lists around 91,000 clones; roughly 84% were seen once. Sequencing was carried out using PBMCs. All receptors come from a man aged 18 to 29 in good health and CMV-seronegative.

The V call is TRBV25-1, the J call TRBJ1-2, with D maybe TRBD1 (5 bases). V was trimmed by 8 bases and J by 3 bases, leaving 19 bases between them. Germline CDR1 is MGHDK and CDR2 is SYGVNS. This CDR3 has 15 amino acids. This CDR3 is CASRKGNTADYGYTF. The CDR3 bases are TGTGCCAGCCGAAAGGGGAACACGGCGGACTATGGCTACACCTTC.

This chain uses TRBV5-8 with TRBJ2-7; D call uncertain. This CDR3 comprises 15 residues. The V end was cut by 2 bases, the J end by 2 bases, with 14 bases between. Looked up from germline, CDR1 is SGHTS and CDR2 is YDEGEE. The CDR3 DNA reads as TGTGCCAGCAGCTTCCCCAAGGCTGGAGCCTACGAGCAGTACTTC. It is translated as CASSFPKAGAYEQYF.

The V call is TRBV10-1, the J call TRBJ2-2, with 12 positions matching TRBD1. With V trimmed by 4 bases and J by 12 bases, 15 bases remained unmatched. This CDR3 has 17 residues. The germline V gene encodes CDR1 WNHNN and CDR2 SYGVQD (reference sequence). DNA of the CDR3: TGCGCCAGCAGTGGGCCCCGGGACAGGGGGCGAGTTGGCAAGCTGTTTTTT. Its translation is CASSGPRDRGRVGKLFF.

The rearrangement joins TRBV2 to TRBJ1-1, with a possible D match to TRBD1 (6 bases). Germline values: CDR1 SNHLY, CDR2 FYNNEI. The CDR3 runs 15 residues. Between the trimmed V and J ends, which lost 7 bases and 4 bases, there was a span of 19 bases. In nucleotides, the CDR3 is TGTGCCAGCATGGGCAGGGGACCTCGGGGCACTGAAGCTTTCTTT. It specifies CASMGRGPRGTEAFF.

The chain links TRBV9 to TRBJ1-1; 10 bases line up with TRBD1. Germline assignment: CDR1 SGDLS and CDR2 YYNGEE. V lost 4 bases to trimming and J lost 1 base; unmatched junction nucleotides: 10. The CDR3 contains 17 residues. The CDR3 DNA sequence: TGTGCCAGCAGCCCAACGACAGGGGGCTCGGGGAACACTGAAGCTTTCTTT. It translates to CASSPTTGGSGNTEAFF.

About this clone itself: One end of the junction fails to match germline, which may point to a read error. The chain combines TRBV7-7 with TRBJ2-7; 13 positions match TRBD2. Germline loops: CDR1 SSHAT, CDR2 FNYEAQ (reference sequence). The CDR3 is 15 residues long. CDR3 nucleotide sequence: TGTGCTAGCAGCCCACTAGCGGGAGGGCCGGGCGAGCAGTACTTC. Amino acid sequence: CASSPLAGGPGEQYF.

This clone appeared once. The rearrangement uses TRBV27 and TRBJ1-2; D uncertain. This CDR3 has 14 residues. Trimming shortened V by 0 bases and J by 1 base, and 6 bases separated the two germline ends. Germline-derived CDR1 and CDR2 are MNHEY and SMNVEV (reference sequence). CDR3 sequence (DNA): TGTGCCAGCAGTTTATCGAGCTATAACTATGGCTACACCTTC. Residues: CASSLSSYNYGYTF.

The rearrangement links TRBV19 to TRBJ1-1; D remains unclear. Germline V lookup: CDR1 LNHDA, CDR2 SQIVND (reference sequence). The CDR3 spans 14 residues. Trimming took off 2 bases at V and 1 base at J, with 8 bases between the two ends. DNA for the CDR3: TGTGCCAGTAGTATATCTCCGGGGAACACTGAAGCTTTCTTT. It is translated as CASSISPGNTEAFF.

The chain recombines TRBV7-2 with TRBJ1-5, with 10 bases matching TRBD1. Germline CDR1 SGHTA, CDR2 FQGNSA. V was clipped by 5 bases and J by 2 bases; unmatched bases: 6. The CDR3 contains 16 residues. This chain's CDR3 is CASSLTGTGGNQPQHF. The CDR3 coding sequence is TGTGCCAGCAGCCTCACCGGGACAGGGGGCAATCAGCCCCAGCATTTT.

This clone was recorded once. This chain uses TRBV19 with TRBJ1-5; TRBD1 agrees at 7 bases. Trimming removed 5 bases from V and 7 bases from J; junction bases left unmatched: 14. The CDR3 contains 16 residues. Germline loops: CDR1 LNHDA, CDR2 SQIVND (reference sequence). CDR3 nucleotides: TGTGCCAGTAGTGCCCGTTCGGAGGGGGCTGGGCAGCCCCAGCATTTT. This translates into CASSARSEGAGQPQHF. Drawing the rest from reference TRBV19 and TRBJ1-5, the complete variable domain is DGGITQSPKYLFRKEGQNVTLSCEQNLNHDAMYWYRQDPGQGLRLIYYSQIVNDFQKGDIAEGYSVSREKKESFPLTVTSAQKNPTAFYLCASSARSEGAGQPQHFGDGTRLSIL.

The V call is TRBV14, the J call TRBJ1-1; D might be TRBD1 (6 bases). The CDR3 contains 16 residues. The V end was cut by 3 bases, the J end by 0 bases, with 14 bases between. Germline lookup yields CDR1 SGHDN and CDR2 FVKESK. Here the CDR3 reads CASSHYNRVLNTEAFF. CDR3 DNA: TGTGCCAGCAGCCATTACAACAGGGTTTTGAACACTGAAGCTTTCTTT.